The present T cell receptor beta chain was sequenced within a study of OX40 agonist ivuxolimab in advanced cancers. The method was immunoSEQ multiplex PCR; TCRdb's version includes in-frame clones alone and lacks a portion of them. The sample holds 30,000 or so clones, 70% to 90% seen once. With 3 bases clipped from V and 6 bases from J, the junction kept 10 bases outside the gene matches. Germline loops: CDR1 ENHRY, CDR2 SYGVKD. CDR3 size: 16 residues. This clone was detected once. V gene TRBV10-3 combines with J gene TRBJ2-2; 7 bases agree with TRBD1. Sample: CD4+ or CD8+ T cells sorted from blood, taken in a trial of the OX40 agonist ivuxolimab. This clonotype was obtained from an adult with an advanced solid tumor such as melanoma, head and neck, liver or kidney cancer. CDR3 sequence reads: CAISDGQGVGSGELFF. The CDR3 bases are TGTGCCATCAGTGATGGTCAGGGGGTCGGCTCCGGGGAGCTGTTTTTT.